The 24 T cell receptor beta chains below were found in one sample sequenced in a study of cytomegalovirus exposure and HLA in healthy donors. PCR used 60 Vbeta primers and 13 Jbeta primers. The repertoire was sequenced with immunoSEQ multiplex PCR; TCRdb's copy has only in-frame clones and lacks some. The repertoire consists of 150,000 to 200,000 clones, with 60% to 80% occurring once and the leading ten covering roughly an eighth. Sample: PBMCs. These receptors were collected from a man aged 50-59 years in good health and CMV-seropositive.

V is TRBV28 and J is TRBJ1-6; no definite D call. The length of the CDR3 is 17 residues. V lost 7 bases to trimming and J lost 4 bases, with 20 bases between them. From germline, CDR1 is MDHEN and CDR2 SYDVKM. The CDR3 is CASNPPPSRFYNSPLHF. The CDR3, as DNA: TGTGCCAGCAATCCCCCCCCATCCAGGTTTTATAATTCACCCCTCCACTTT.

V and J are TRBV4-1 and TRBJ2-3; 9 bases fit TRBD1. Germline V CDR1 and CDR2: MGHRA, YSYEKL. The CDR3 spans 16 residues. V shed 2 bases, J shed 3 bases, and the junction held 6 bases outside the gene matches. CDR3 coding DNA: TGCGCCAGCAGCCAATTGGGACAGGGAGGAACAGATACGCAGTATTTT. Its translation is CASSQLGQGGTDTQYF.

This CDR3 reads CASTSGLAGGTTYNEQFF. CDR3 nucleotides: TGTGCCAGCACCTCGGGACTAGCGGGGGGTACAACCTACAATGAGCAGTTCTTC. This chain uses TRBV5-4 with TRBJ2-1; 15 nucleotides align to TRBD2. Trimming cost V 6 bases and J 2 bases; bases outside gene matches: 9. This CDR3 contains 18 residues. Germline-derived CDR1 and CDR2 are SGHNT and YYREEE (reference sequence).

CDR3 in DNA: TGTGCCACCAGCAGATTTTCGGGGGTTTCGAACACCGGGGAGCTGTTTTTT. It yields the protein CATSRFSGVSNTGELFF. The rearrangement links TRBV15 to TRBJ2-2; D possibly corresponds to TRBD2 (6 bases). Germline-derived CDR1 and CDR2 are LNHNV and YYDKDF (reference sequence). The CDR3 is 17 residues long. V was cut by 2 bases and J by 0 bases, with 13 bases left in between.

The chain links TRBV4-1 to TRBJ2-7; D is uncertain. The V gene's germline CDR1 is MGHRA and CDR2 YSYEKL. The V end lost 0 bases, the J end lost 4 bases, and 7 bases lay between the germline ends. This CDR3 spans 13 amino acids. The CDR3 reads CASSQDLIYEQYF. The DNA of the CDR3 is TGCGCCAGCAGCCAAGATCTTATATACGAGCAGTACTTC.

The chain couples TRBV7-9 to TRBJ1-2, with D possibly being TRBD1 (5 bases). Trimming removed 4 bases from V and 4 bases from J, with 10 bases in between. Germline loops: CDR1 SEHNR, CDR2 FQNEAQ (reference sequence). This CDR3 region has 13 residues. The CDR3 bases are TGTGCCAGCAGCTCCAGGGTAACCTATGGCTACACCTTC. Its translation is CASSSRVTYGYTF.

The chain is built from TRBV7-9 and TRBJ2-5; a weak D match, TRBD1 (6 bases). The last part of the DNA fits TRBJ2-7 better; the J call may be wrong. Germline lookup yields CDR1 SEHNR and CDR2 FQNEAQ (reference sequence). The CDR3 consists of 18 residues. CDR3 in amino acids: CASSLVGGGQTVSYEQYF. CDR3 in DNA: TGTGCCAGCAGCTTAGTTGGGGGTGGACAGACAGTGTCCTACGAGCAGTACTTC.

The chain carries TRBV13 and TRBJ2-1, with 10 bases identical to TRBD1. Germline-derived CDR1 and CDR2 are PRHDT and FYEKMQ (reference sequence). The CDR3 extends over 14 amino acids. J was trimmed by 6 bases and V by 5 bases; bases with no gene match: 4. The CDR3 protein is CASSPDRGGNEQFF. CDR3 coding DNA: TGTGCCAGCAGCCCGGACAGGGGGGGCAATGAGCAGTTCTTC. Filled out from reference TRBV13 and TRBJ2-1, the complete variable domain reads AAGVIQSPRHLIKEKRETATLKCYPIPRHDTVYWYQQGPGQDPQFLISFYEKMQSDKGSIPDRFSAQQFSDYHSELNMSSLELGDSALYFCASSPDRGGNEQFFGPGTRLTVL.

The gene calls are TRBV9 and TRBJ2-3; D not resolved. V was shortened by 2 bases and J by 0 bases, with 10 bases between the two germline ends. The CDR3 contains 15 residues. Germline loops: CDR1 SGDLS, CDR2 YYNGEE. Here the CDR3 DNA reads TGTGCCAGCAGCGTGGCAGGCGAGAGCACAGATACGCAGTATTTT. Its protein is CASSVAGESTDTQYF.

CDR3 nucleotides: TGTGCCAGCAGCCCCGGGGATCAGCCCCAGCATTTT. Translated: CASSPGDQPQHF. V gene TRBV5-6 combines with J gene TRBJ1-5; the D is unclear. CDR3 length equals 12 residues. Deletions cut 4 bases from V and 5 bases from J, with 7 bases between. Germline V gene lookup returns CDR1 SGHDT and CDR2 YYEEEE.

V gene TRBV9 combines with J gene TRBJ2-3; 10 nucleotides line up with TRBD1. J lost 2 bases, V lost 4 bases, and 4 bases had no gene match. CDR1 SGDLS and CDR2 YYNGEE come from the germline V gene. This CDR3 spans 15 amino acids. The CDR3 DNA reads as TGTGCCAGCAGCTCCGGGACAGGGGCCACAGATACGCAGTATTTT. It translates to CASSSGTGATDTQYF.

This clone occurred a few times. An end of the junction does not agree with germline; a read error may underlie this. This chain links TRBV6-5 with TRBJ2-1; D may be TRBD1 (5 bases). From germline, CDR1 is MNHEY and CDR2 SVGAGI. CDR3 length equals 15 residues. CDR3 sequence: CASSDSQDKHNEQFF. The CDR3 DNA sequence: TGTGCCAGCAGTGACTCTCAGGACAAACACAATGAGCAGTTCTTC.

J is TRBJ2-7 and V is TRBV6-5; 7 positions agree with TRBD1. The CDR3 totals 12 residues. Germline V gene sequence: CDR1 MNHEY, CDR2 SVGAGI. The J segment lost 6 bases and the V segment lost 6 bases, leaving 5 bases of the junction unmatched. In DNA, the CDR3 is TGTGCCAGCAGGGCGACAGGGATCGAGCAGTACTTC. It codes for CASRATGIEQYF.

This chain joins TRBV10-2 and TRBJ1-3; TRBD1 matches 9 bases. The V segment lost 9 bases and the J segment 3 bases; nucleotides outside the gene matches: 3. CDR3 size: 13 residues. From germline, CDR1 is WSHSY and CDR2 SAAADI. The CDR3 sequence is CASRQGVGNTIYF. In nucleotides, the CDR3 is TGCGCCAGTCGACAGGGGGTTGGAAACACCATATATTTT.

This clone was observed a few times. The chain is built from TRBV7-9 and TRBJ1-1, with 7 nucleotides matching TRBD1. Germline values: CDR1 SEHNR, CDR2 FQNEAQ (reference sequence). The CDR3 length is 15 residues. Trimming at V came to 3 bases and at J to 6 bases, leaving 10 bases not matched to a gene. The CDR3 sequence is CASSFEGGARAEAFF. The CDR3 nucleotides read TGTGCCAGCAGCTTCGAAGGGGGCGCGAGAGCTGAAGCTTTCTTT.

This clone appeared once. V usage is TRBV27 and J usage is TRBJ2-7, with D unclear. The CDR3 is 13 residues long. Germline lookup yields CDR1 MNHEY and CDR2 SMNVEV (reference sequence). V was cut by 3 bases and J by 1 base, with 7 bases left in between. CDR3 sequence reads: CASSFGRSYEQYV. The CDR3 bases are TGTGCCAGCAGTTTTGGGCGATCCTACGAGCAGTACGTC.

The chain has TRBV29-1 and TRBJ1-1; D not resolved. The CDR3 runs 15 residues. The germline V and J ends were trimmed by 6 bases and 8 bases, with 25 bases remaining between them. CDR1 is SQVTM and CDR2 is ANQGSEA in the germline V gene. The CDR3 spells CSVDPSPGSPREAFF. The CDR3 coding sequence is TGCAGCGTCGACCCCTCCCCCGGGTCTCCCCGGGAAGCTTTCTTT.

V usage is TRBV9 and J usage is TRBJ2-7; 10 nucleotides agree with TRBD1. The CDR3 length is 15 residues. Germline lookup yields CDR1 SGDLS and CDR2 YYNGEE. Trimming at V came to 0 bases and at J to 3 bases, leaving 3 bases not matched to a gene. The CDR3 DNA reads TGTGCCAGCAGCGTAGCGGGGACAGGGGTCTACGAGCAGTACTTC. As protein: CASSVAGTGVYEQYF.

Remarks on this clone: The sample contains more than one DNA sequence encoding this CDR3. The chain recombines TRBV9 with TRBJ1-1, with TRBD1 identical over 7 bases. Trimming cost V 3 bases and J 1 base; bases outside gene matches: 3. The germline V gene has CDR1 SGDLS and CDR2 YYNGEE. This CDR3 contains 14 residues. The CDR3 protein is CASSGGQANTEAFF. CDR3 nucleotide sequence: TGTGCCAGCAGCGGTGGACAGGCGAACACTGAAGCTTTCTTT.

The rearrangement joins TRBV6-5 to TRBJ1-6, with 7 bases matching TRBD1. Germline CDR1 is MNHEY and CDR2 is SVGAGI. The V and J ends lost 5 bases and 5 bases, in that order; junction bases with no gene match: 6. The CDR3 loop spans 15 amino acids. CDR3 in DNA: TGTGCCAGCAGTCAACAGGGGCTAGATAATTCACCCCTCCACTTT. Protein sequence: CASSQQGLDNSPLHF.

The chain couples TRBV18 to TRBJ1-5; 8 bases match TRBD1. Germline CDR1 reads KGHSH; CDR2 reads LQKENI. CDR3 size: 14 residues. J lost 6 bases, V lost 4 bases, and 5 bases had no gene match. The CDR3 loop reads CASSLDRGTQPQHF. The CDR3 DNA follows: TGTGCCAGCTCACTTGACAGGGGAACTCAGCCCCAGCATTTT.

This clone was seen a few times. This rearrangement joins TRBV19 to TRBJ1-1; weak D call: TRBD1 (6 bases). V was pared by 5 bases and J by 2 bases, with 24 bases between. This CDR3 has 18 residues. CDR1 and CDR2 (germline): LNHDA, SQIVND (reference sequence). This chain's CDR3 is CASSFHTLYRDKNTEAFF. The CDR3 region has the DNA TGTGCCAGTAGTTTCCATACTCTTTACCGGGACAAAAACACTGAAGCTTTCTTT.

This clone was seen only a few times. The chain links TRBV4-3 to TRBJ2-5; 8 bases align to TRBD2. Germline trimming cut 3 bases from V and 1 base from J; bases unmatched to any gene: 7. The CDR3 extends over 16 amino acids. The V gene's germline CDR1 is LGHNA and CDR2 YSLEER. CDR3 in DNA: TGCGCCAGCAGCCAGACCTTTGCGGGGGGCCAAGAGACCCAGTACTTC. Residues: CASSQTFAGGQETQYF.

This clone appeared a few times. The genes are TRBV6-1 and TRBJ2-3; TRBD1 might be the D (6 bases). Germline loops: CDR1 MNHNS, CDR2 SASEGT. The germline V and J ends were trimmed by 4 bases and 0 bases, with 8 bases remaining between them. The CDR3 is 14 residues long. As DNA, the CDR3 is TGTGCCAGCAGTGCACAGGGAAGCACAGATACGCAGTATTTT. As protein: CASSAQGSTDTQYF.